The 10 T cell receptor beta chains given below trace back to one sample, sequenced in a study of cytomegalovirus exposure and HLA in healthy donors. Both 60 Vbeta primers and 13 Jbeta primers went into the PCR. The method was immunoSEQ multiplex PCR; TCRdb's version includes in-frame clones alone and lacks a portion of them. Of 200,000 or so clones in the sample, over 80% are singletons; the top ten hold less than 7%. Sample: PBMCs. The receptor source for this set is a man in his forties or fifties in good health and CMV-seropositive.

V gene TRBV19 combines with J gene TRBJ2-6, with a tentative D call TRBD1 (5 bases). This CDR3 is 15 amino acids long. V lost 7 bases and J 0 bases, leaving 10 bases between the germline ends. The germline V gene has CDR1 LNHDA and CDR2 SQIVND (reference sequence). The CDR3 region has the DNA TGTGCCAGTACTACGACAGCCTCTGGGGCCAACGTCCTGACTTTC. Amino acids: CASTTTASGANVLTF.

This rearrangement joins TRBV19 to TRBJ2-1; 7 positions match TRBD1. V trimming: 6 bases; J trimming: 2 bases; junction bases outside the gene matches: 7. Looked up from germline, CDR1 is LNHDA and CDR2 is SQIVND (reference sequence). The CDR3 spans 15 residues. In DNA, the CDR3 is TGTGCCAGTAGGCTACAGGGGCCTACCTACAATGAGCAGTTCTTC. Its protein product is CASRLQGPTYNEQFF.

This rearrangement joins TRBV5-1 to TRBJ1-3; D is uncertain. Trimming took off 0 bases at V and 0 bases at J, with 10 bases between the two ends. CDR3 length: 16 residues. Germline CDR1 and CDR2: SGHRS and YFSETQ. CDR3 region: CASSLGPGGSGNTIYF. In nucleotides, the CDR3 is TGCGCCAGCAGCTTGGGTCCGGGAGGCTCTGGAAACACCATATATTTT.

This CDR3 is CASSLGGAPQHF. In nucleotides, the CDR3 is TGTGCCAGCAGCTTAGGTGGGGCGCCCCAGCATTTT. This chain connects TRBV7-2 to TRBJ1-5; D is perhaps TRBD1 (5 bases). Germline V gene sequence: CDR1 SGHTA, CDR2 FQGNSA. Trimming removed 1 base from V and 9 bases from J, with 7 bases in between. The CDR3 runs 12 residues.

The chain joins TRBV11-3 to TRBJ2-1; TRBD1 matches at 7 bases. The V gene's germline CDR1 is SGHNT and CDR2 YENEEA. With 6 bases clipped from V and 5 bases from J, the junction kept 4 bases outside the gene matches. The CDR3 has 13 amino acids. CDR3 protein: CASRGQRHNEQFF. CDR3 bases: TGTGCCAGCAGGGGACAGCGGCACAATGAGCAGTTCTTC.

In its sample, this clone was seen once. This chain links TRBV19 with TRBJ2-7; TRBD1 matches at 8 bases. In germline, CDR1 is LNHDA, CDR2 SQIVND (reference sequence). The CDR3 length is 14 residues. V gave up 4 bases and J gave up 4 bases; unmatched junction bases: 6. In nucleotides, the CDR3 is TGTGCCAGTAGTAGAACGGGACAGGCATACGAGCAGTACTTC. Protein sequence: CASSRTGQAYEQYF.

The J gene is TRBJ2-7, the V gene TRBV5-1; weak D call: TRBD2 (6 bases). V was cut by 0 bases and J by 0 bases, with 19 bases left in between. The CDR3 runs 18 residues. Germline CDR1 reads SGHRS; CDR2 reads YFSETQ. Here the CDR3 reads CASSLGGSREVSSYEQYF. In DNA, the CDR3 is TGCGCCAGCAGCTTGGGGGGCAGCAGGGAGGTGAGCTCCTACGAGCAGTACTTC.

CDR3 amino acids: CAWSVPRDRYEQYF. The CDR3 DNA is TGTGCCTGGAGTGTTCCCAGGGATCGCTACGAGCAGTACTTC. The chain couples TRBV30 to TRBJ2-7; possible D gene TRBD1, 5 bases. The CDR3 is 14 amino acids. The germline V and J ends were trimmed by 0 bases and 3 bases, with 12 bases remaining between them. Germline CDR1 and CDR2: GTSNPN and SVGIG (reference sequence).

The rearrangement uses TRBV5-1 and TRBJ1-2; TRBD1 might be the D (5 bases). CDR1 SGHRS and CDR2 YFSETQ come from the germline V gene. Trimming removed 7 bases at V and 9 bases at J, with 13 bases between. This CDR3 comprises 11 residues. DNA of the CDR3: TGCGCCAGCGTTCAGGGAGGGAGCTACACCTTC. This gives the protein CASVQGGSYTF.

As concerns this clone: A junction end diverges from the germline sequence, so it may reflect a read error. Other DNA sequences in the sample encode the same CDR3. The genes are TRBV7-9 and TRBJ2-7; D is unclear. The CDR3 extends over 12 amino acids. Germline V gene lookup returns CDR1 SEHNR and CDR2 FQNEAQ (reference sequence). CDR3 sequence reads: CSSSPDIYEQYF. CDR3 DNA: TGTTCCAGCAGCCCCGACATCTACGAGCAGTACTTC.